These 24 T cell receptor beta chains came from one sample sequenced in a study of beta chain features in type 1 diabetes. Reverse transcribing all isolated RNA meant expressed TCRB transcripts were sequenced. The protocol was immunoSEQ multiplex PCR, while the TCRdb copy is restricted to in-frame clones and leaves out a portion. The profile shows roughly 150,000 clones, 11% of them singletons. The sample taken for sequencing was central memory CD4+ T cells from blood. The receptor source for this set is a man aged 18 to 35 in good health.

This chain connects TRBV15 to TRBJ1-3; tentative D call: TRBD1 (6 bases). This CDR3 has 17 residues. The V end lost 5 bases, the J end lost 0 bases, and 17 bases lay between the germline ends. Germline CDR1 LNHNV, CDR2 YYDKDF (reference sequence). DNA of the CDR3: TGTGCCACCAGCGGACAAGGACAGATAAGCTCTGGAAACACCATATATTTT. Encoded protein: CATSGQGQISSGNTIYF.

The J gene is TRBJ2-3, the V gene TRBV29-1; the D gene is possibly TRBD2 (6 bases). The CDR3 sequence is 14 residues long. Between the trimmed V and J ends, which lost 1 base and 4 bases, there was a span of 12 bases. The V gene's germline CDR1 is SQVTM and CDR2 ANQGSEA. The CDR3 region is CSVEAGVKADTQYF. For the CDR3, the DNA is TGCAGCGTTGAAGCGGGAGTGAAGGCAGATACGCAGTATTTT.

This clone has a handful of counts. This rearrangement joins TRBV5-4 to TRBJ2-5; 10 bases match TRBD1. This CDR3 comprises 16 residues. CDR1 and CDR2 from the germline V gene are SGHNT and YYREEE (reference sequence). V lost 2 bases to trimming and J lost 1 base; unmatched junction nucleotides: 5. CDR3 coding DNA: TGTGCCAGCAGCTTTAAGGGACAGGGGTTCCAAGAGACCCAGTACTTC. It codes for CASSFKGQGFQETQYF.

This chain uses TRBV28 with TRBJ1-2; 8 bases are a match to TRBD1. Germline trimming cut 5 bases from V and 2 bases from J; bases unmatched to any gene: 10. This CDR3 spans 16 amino acids. Germline V CDR1 and CDR2: MDHEN, SYDVKM. The chain's CDR3 is CASSAPTGALNYGYTF. DNA for the CDR3: TGTGCCAGCAGTGCGCCGACAGGGGCTCTCAACTATGGCTACACCTTC.

This sequence joins TRBV18 and TRBJ2-2, with 9 bases lining up with TRBD2. The CDR3 loop spans 16 amino acids. The junction had 8 bases not matched to a gene; V was cut back by 5 bases and J by 4 bases. From germline, CDR1 is KGHSH and CDR2 LQKENI. The CDR3 sequence: CASSSRSGSSTGELFF. CDR3 DNA sequence: TGTGCCAGCTCATCCCGTAGCGGGAGCAGCACCGGGGAGCTGTTTTTT. The whole variable domain, remainder taken from reference TRBV18 and TRBJ2-2, is NAGVMQNPRHLVRRRGQEARLRCSPMKGHSHVYWYRQLPEEGLKFMVYLQKENIIDESGMPKERFSAEFPKEGPSILRIQQVVRGDSAAYFCASSSRSGSSTGELFFGEGSRLTVL.

The chain is built from TRBV7-2 and TRBJ2-7; unclear D gene. V was clipped by 0 bases and J by 2 bases, with 5 bases between them. This CDR3 is built from 13 residues. Germline values: CDR1 SGHTA, CDR2 FQGNSA. CDR3 coding DNA: TGTGCCAGCAGCTTAGCACAGACCTACGAGCAGTACTTC. Protein sequence: CASSLAQTYEQYF.

In this sample, this clone turned up a few times. This sequence joins TRBV5-1 and TRBJ2-2; D unclear. The CDR3 has 15 amino acids. CDR1 and CDR2 from the germline V gene are SGHRS and YFSETQ. The V end was cut by 2 bases, the J end by 0 bases, with 8 bases between. The CDR3 sequence: CASSFLLANTGELFF. In DNA form, the CDR3 reads TGCGCCAGCAGCTTTTTACTCGCGAACACCGGGGAGCTGTTTTTT. The full variable domain, rest sourced from reference TRBV5-1 and TRBJ2-2, is KAGVTQTPRYLIKTRGQQVTLSCSPISGHRSVSWYQQTPGQGLQFLFEYFSETQRNKGNFPGRFSGRQFSNSRSEMNVSTLELGDSALYLCASSFLLANTGELFFGEGSRLTVL.

The chain joins TRBV15 to TRBJ2-5; D gene unclear. Trimming stripped 0 bases from V and 1 base from J, with 3 bases between. Germline CDR1 reads LNHNV; CDR2 reads YYDKDF (reference sequence). This CDR3 spans 13 amino acids. CDR3 sequence: CATSRDPQETQYF. In DNA form, the CDR3 reads TGTGCCACCAGCAGAGATCCCCAAGAGACCCAGTACTTC.

This chain joins TRBV19 and TRBJ1-2; D is undetermined. This CDR3 comprises 14 residues. V was pared by 7 bases and J by 3 bases, with 15 bases between. The germline gives CDR1 LNHDA, CDR2 SQIVND (reference sequence). CDR3 DNA sequence: TGTGCCAGTACCCCCGGAACGGGATACTATGGCTACACCTTC. It codes for CASTPGTGYYGYTF. Full variable domain (outside the CDR3, taken from reference TRBV19 and TRBJ1-2): DGGITQSPKYLFRKEGQNVTLSCEQNLNHDAMYWYRQDPGQGLRLIYYSQIVNDFQKGDIAEGYSVSREKKESFPLTVTSAQKNPTAFYLCASTPGTGYYGYTFGSGTRLTVV.

The CDR3 is CASSPSGGRVSYEQYF. CDR3 sequence (DNA): TGTGCCAGCTCACCGTCGGGCGGGAGGGTTTCCTACGAGCAGTACTTC. J is TRBJ2-7 and V is TRBV18; 9 positions agree with TRBD2. This CDR3 has 16 amino acids. Germline V gene data show CDR1 as KGHSH and CDR2 as LQKENI. V was clipped by 3 bases and J by 1 base; unmatched bases: 7.

This clone came up a few times. This chain links TRBV6-5 with TRBJ1-2; no definite D call. Trimming took 5 bases from V and 3 from J, leaving 10 bases between them. The germline gives CDR1 MNHEY, CDR2 SVGAGI. The CDR3 runs to 13 residues. DNA of the CDR3: TGTGCCAGCAGTAAACAGCAGTACTATGGCTACACCTTC. This translates into CASSKQQYYGYTF.

This clone was observed a handful of times. The genes are TRBV10-3 and TRBJ2-3; D is tentatively TRBD1 or TRBD2 (5 bases each). CDR1 and CDR2 from the germline V gene are ENHRY and SYGVKD. Trimming cost V 5 bases and J 0 bases, with 18 bases left between them. The CDR3 has 17 amino acids. The CDR3 protein is CAISRSGTRSSTDTQYF. CDR3 nucleotide sequence: TGTGCCATCAGTCGCTCCGGGACCCGTTCTAGCACAGATACGCAGTATTTT.

The chain is built from TRBV25-1 and TRBJ2-2; no definite D call. This CDR3 region has 14 residues. V shed 4 bases and J shed 1 base, with 7 bases lying between them. The germline V gene encodes CDR1 MGHDK and CDR2 SYGVNS. DNA for the CDR3: TGTGCCAGCAGTGTTGGACGGAACACCGGGGAGCTGTTTTTT. This gives the protein CASSVGRNTGELFF.

This clone was found a few times. The rearrangement uses TRBV10-3 and TRBJ2-7, with D tentatively TRBD1 (5 bases). The germline V and J ends were trimmed by 5 bases and 0 bases, with 11 bases remaining between them. The V gene's germline CDR1 is ENHRY and CDR2 SYGVKD. CDR3 length equals 14 residues. The CDR3 is CAISTGPLSYEQYF. The CDR3 DNA sequence: TGTGCCATCAGTACAGGCCCTCTCTCCTACGAGCAGTACTTC.

The rearrangement uses TRBV5-1 and TRBJ2-3; 8 bases map to TRBD2. Germline lookup yields CDR1 SGHRS and CDR2 YFSETQ. The CDR3 is 14 residues long. After removal of 3 bases from V and 2 bases from J, the junction contained 2 bases not matched to a gene. This chain's CDR3 is CASSSGGPTDTQYF. CDR3 DNA: TGCGCCAGCAGCTCGGGGGGGCCCACAGATACGCAGTATTTT.

The sample holds a few counts of this clone. The chain joins TRBV5-4 to TRBJ1-6; 9 nucleotides agree with TRBD1. V dropped 4 bases and J dropped 8; count of bases not matched to a gene: 10. This CDR3 contains 16 residues. The germline V gene encodes CDR1 SGHNT and CDR2 YYREEE (reference sequence). CDR3 DNA sequence: TGTGCCAGCAGCACGGGACAGGGAGGTAGATATTCACCCCTCCACTTT. Translation gives CASSTGQGGRYSPLHF. Supplemented by reference TRBV5-4 and TRBJ1-6, the full variable domain reads ETGVTQSPTHLIKTRGQQVTLRCSSQSGHNTVSWYQQALGQGPQFIFQYYREEENGRGNFPPRFSGLQFPNYSSELNVNALELDDSALYLCASSTGQGGRYSPLHFGNGTRLTVT.

This clone was seen repeatedly, ten times or more. The chain joins TRBV19 to TRBJ1-1; weak D call: TRBD1 (5 bases). The V end was cut by 6 bases, the J end by 10 bases, with 18 bases between. The CDR3 length is 13 residues. Germline CDR1 is LNHDA and CDR2 is SQIVND (reference sequence). CDR3 in DNA: TGTGCCAGTAGCACCGGCCGGGGCCAAAGAGCTTTCTTT. Translating gives CASSTGRGQRAFF.

This clone was picked up a small number of times. This CDR3 is CASSLGTGINIQYF. The DNA of the CDR3 is TGTGCCAGCAGTTTAGGGACAGGGATAAACATTCAGTACTTC. V is TRBV27 and J is TRBJ2-4; TRBD1 aligns across 9 bases. V lost 2 bases and J lost 6; bases outside the gene matches: 2. In germline, CDR1 is MNHEY, CDR2 SMNVEV (reference sequence). CDR3 length equals 14 residues.

This clone was seen only a few times. At the DNA level, this CDR3 is encoded by other sequences in the same sample as well. This chain joins TRBV5-1 and TRBJ2-5, with unresolved D. The CDR3 is 14 amino acids. CDR1 and CDR2 from the germline V gene are SGHRS and YFSETQ. Trimming removed 0 bases from V and 2 bases from J, with 8 bases in between. The CDR3 DNA is TGCGCCAGCAGCTTGGCGGGCCCACAAGAGACCCAGTACTTC. This encodes CASSLAGPQETQYF.

The table lists this clone with a few counts. The J gene is TRBJ2-2, the V gene TRBV11-2; 13 bases align to TRBD2. This CDR3 comprises 16 residues. V shed 5 bases and J 13 bases; nucleotides not matched to a gene: 13. CDR1 and CDR2 (germline): SGHAT, FQNNGV. CDR3 DNA sequence: TGTGCCAGCAGCACTGCCTCCGGACTAGCGGGAGAGCGGCTGTTTTTT. Translated: CASSTASGLAGERLFF.

This clone was recorded a few times. The J gene is TRBJ1-1, the V gene TRBV4-1; 9 bases map to TRBD1. Germline loops: CDR1 MGHRA, CDR2 YSYEKL. Losses at the gene ends were 3 bases for V and 3 bases for J; bases not matched to a gene: 5. The CDR3 sequence is 15 residues long. The CDR3 DNA reads as TGCGCCAGCAGCCATCCCGGACAGGGGCACACTGAAGCTTTCTTT. Translation gives CASSHPGQGHTEAFF.

The table lists this clone with many counts. The genes are TRBV7-2 and TRBJ1-5, with D unresolved. The V gene's germline CDR1 is SGHTA and CDR2 FQGNSA. The V gene lost 8 bases and the J gene lost 0 bases, with 8 bases spanning the gap. The CDR3 covers 13 residues. This chain's CDR3 is CASGQYSNQPQHF. The CDR3 nucleotides read TGTGCCAGCGGGCAGTATAGCAATCAGCCCCAGCATTTT.

The genes are TRBV4-3 and TRBJ1-2, with 7 bases lining up with TRBD1. Germline V lookup: CDR1 LGHNA, CDR2 YSLEER. Trimming removed 4 bases from V and 0 bases from J; junction bases left unmatched: 2. This CDR3 contains 14 residues. This CDR3 reads CASSRGTANYGYTF. The CDR3 DNA is TGCGCCAGCAGCCGAGGGACAGCTAACTATGGCTACACCTTC.

This clone was seen a handful of times. The chain employs TRBV28 and TRBJ2-7, with 7 bases matching TRBD1. Germline CDR1 and CDR2: MDHEN and SYDVKM. The V segment lost 5 bases and the J segment 3 bases; nucleotides outside the gene matches: 4. CDR3 length equals 13 residues. The CDR3, as DNA: TGTGCCAGCAGTCCCGGGGACAGCTACGAGCAGTACTTC. This codes for CASSPGDSYEQYF.